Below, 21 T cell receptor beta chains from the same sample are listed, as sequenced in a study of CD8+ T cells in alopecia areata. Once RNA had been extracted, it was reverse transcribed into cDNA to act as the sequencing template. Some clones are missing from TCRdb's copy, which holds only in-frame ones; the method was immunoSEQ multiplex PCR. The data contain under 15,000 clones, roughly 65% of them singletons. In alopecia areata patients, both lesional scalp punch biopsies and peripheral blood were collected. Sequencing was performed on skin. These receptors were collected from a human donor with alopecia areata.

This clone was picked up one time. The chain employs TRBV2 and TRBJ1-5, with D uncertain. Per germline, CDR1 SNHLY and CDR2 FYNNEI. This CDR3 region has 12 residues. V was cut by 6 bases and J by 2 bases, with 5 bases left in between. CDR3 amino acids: CASRNGNQPQHF. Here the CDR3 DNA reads TGTGCCAGCAGGAACGGCAATCAGCCCCAGCATTTT.

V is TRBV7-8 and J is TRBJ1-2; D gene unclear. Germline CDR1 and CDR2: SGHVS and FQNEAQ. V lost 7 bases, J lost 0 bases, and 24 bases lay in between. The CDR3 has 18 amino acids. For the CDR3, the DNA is TGTGCCAGCATCAAAGGAGGGTCTTCACCACTCACTAACTATGGCTACACCTTC. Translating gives CASIKGGSSPLTNYGYTF.

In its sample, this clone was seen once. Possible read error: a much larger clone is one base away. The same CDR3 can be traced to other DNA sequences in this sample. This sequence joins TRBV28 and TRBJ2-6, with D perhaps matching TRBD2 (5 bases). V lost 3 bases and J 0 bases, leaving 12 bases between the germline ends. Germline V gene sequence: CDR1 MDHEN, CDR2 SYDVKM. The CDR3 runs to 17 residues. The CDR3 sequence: CASSFASGISGANVLTF. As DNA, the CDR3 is TGTGCCAGCAGTTTTGCCAGCGGAATCTCTGGGGCCAACGTCCTGACTTTC.

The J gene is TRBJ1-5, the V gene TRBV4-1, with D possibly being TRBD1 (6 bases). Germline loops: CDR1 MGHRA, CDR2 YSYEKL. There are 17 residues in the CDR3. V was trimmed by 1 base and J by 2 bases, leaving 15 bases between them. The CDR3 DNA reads TGCGCCAGCAGCCAAGTCAGGGGCGATTTCGGCAATCAGCCCCAGCATTTT. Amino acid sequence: CASSQVRGDFGNQPQHF.

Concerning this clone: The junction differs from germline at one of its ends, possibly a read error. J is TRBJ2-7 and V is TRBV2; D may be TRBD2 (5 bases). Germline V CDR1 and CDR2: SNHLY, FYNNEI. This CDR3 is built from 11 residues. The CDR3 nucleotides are TGTGCCAGCAGTGCCCGGGCCGAGGGCCGCTTC. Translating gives CASSARAEGRF.

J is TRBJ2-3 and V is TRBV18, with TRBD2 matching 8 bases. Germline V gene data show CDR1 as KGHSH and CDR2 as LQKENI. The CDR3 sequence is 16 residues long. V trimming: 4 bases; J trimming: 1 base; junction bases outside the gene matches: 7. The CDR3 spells CASSQSGRRGTDTQYF. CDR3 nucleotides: TGTGCCAGCTCACAAAGCGGGAGACGAGGCACAGATACGCAGTATTTT.

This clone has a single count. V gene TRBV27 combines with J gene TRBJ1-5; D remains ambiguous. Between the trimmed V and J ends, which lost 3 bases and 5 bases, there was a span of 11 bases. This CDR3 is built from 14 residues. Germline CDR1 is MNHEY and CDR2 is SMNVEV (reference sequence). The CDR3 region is CASSLGGPDQPQHF. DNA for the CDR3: TGTGCCAGCAGTTTGGGAGGGCCCGATCAGCCCCAGCATTTT.

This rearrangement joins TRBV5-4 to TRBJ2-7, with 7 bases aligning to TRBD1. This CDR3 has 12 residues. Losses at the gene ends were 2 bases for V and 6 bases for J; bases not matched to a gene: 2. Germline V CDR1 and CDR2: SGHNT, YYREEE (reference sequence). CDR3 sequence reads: CASSFYRGEQYF. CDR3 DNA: TGTGCCAGCAGCTTTTACAGGGGCGAGCAGTACTTC.

The CDR3 bases are TGTGCCAGCAGCTCACAGGGACACACCGGGGAGCTGTTTTTT. Its protein is CASSSQGHTGELFF. The chain recombines TRBV7-3 with TRBJ2-2; a possible D gene is TRBD1 (6 bases). The CDR3 is 14 amino acids. Germline CDR1 SGHTA, CDR2 FQGTGA. V lost 4 bases and J 3 bases, leaving 9 bases between the germline ends.

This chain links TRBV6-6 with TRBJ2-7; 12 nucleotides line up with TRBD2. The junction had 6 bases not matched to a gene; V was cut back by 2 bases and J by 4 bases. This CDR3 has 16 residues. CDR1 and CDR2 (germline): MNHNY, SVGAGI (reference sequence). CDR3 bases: TGTGCCAGCAGTTACCCGACTAGCGGGAGACGGTACGAGCAGTACTTC. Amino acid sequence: CASSYPTSGRRYEQYF.

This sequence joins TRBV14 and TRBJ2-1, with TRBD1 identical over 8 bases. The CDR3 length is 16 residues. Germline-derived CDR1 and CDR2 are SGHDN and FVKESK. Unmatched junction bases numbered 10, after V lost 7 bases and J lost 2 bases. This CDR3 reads CASTSSLQGAYNEQFF. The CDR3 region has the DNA TGTGCCAGCACGTCATCGTTACAGGGGGCCTACAATGAGCAGTTCTTC.

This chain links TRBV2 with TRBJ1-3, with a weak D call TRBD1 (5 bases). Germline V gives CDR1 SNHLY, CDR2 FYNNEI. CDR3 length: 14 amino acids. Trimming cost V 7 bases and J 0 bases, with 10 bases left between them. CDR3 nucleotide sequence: TGTGCCAGCACGAGCAGGGCCTCTGGAAACACCATATATTTT. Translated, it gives CASTSRASGNTIYF.

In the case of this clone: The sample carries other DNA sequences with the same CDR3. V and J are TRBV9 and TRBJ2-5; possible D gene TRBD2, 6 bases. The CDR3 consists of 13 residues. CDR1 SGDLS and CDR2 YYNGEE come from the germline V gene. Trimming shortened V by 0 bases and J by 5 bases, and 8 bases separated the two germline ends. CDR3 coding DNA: TGTGCCAGCAGCGTAGCTAGCGTCGAGACCCAGTACTTC. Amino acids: CASSVASVETQYF.

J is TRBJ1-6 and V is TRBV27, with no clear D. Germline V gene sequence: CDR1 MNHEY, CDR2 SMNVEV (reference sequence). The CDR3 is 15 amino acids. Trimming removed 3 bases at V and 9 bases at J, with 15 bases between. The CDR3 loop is CASSFLGFGFSPLHF. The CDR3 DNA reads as TGTGCCAGCAGTTTTTTGGGGTTCGGGTTTTCACCCCTCCACTTT.

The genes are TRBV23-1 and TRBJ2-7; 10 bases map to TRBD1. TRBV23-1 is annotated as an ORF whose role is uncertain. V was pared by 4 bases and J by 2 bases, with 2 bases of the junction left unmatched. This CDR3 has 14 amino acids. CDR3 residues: CASSPGQGPYEQYF. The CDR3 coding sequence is TGCGCCAGCAGTCCGGGACAGGGGCCCTACGAGCAGTACTTC.

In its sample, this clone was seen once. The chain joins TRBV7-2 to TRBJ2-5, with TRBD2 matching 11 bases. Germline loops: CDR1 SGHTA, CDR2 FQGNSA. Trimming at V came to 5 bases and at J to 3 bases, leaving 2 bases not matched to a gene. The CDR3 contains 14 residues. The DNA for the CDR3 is TGTGCCAGCAGCGAGGGACTAGCGGAAGAGACCCAGTACTTC. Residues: CASSEGLAEETQYF.

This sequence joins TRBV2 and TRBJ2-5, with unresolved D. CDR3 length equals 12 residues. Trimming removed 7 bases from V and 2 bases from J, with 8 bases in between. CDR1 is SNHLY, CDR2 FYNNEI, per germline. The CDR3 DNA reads TGTGCCAGCACCCCACTACAAGAGACCCAGTACTTC. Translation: CASTPLQETQYF.

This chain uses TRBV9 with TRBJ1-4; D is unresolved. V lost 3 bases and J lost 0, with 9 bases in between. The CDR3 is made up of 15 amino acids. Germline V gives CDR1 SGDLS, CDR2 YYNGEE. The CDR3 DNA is TGTGCCAGCAGCGGGACGAAAGCAACTAATGAAAAACTGTTTTTT. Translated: CASSGTKATNEKLFF.

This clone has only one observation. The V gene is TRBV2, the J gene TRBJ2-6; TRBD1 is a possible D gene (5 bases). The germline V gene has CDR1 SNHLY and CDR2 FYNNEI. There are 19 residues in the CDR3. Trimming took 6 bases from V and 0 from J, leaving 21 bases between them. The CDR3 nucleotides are TGTGCCAGCAGAGATGGGGCCGTGCTCCTATCCTCTGGGGCCAACGTCCTGACTTTC. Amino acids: CASRDGAVLLSSGANVLTF. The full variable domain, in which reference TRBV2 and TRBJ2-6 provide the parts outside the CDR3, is EPEVTQTPSHQVTQMGQEVILRCVPISNHLYFYWYRQILGQKVEFLVSFYNNEISEKSEIFDDQFSVERPDGSNFTLKIRSTKLEDSAMYFCASRDGAVLLSSGANVLTFGAGSRLTVL.

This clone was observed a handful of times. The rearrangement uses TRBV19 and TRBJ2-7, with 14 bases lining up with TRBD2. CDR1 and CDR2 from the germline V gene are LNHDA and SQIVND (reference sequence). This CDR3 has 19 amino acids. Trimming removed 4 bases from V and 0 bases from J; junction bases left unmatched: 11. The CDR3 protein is CASSRALGGLAGDSYEQYF. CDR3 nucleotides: TGTGCCAGTAGTAGGGCCCTCGGGGGACTAGCGGGAGACTCCTACGAGCAGTACTTC. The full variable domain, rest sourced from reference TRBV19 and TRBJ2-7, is DGGITQSPKYLFRKEGQNVTLSCEQNLNHDAMYWYRQDPGQGLRLIYYSQIVNDFQKGDIAEGYSVSREKKESFPLTVTSAQKNPTAFYLCASSRALGGLAGDSYEQYFGPGTRLTVT.

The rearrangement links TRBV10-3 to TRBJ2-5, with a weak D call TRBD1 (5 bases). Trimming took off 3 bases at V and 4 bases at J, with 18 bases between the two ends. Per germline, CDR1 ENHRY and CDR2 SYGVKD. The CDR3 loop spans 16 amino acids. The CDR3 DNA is TGTGCCATCAGTGATTCCCGGGCAGGGTGGGGAGAGACCCAGTACTTC. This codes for CAISDSRAGWGETQYF.